The 15 T cell receptor beta chains below all came from one sample that was sequenced in a study of blood T cell repertoires in COVID-19. TCRdb's copy holds only in-frame clones and misses some; the assay was immunoSEQ multiplex PCR. The sample has roughly 79,000 clones, 80% seen once. The sequencing sample was made of peripheral blood. The receptor source for this set is a man in his fifties or sixties with active or convalescent COVID-19.

This clone has a single count. V is TRBV14 and J is TRBJ1-2; no reliable D call. CDR3 length: 15 amino acids. Trimming left V 4 bases short and J 5 bases short, with 17 bases between. Germline lookup yields CDR1 SGHDN and CDR2 FVKESK. The CDR3 sequence: CASSPPASRGYGYTF. The CDR3 nucleotides read TGTGCCAGCAGCCCTCCGGCCTCTCGAGGTTATGGCTACACCTTC.

This clone was counted between two and nine times. The V call is TRBV4-3, the J call TRBJ1-1; TRBD1 aligns across 9 bases. CDR3 length: 16 residues. Germline V gene data show CDR1 as LGHNA and CDR2 as YSLEER. J gave up 4 bases and V 0 bases, and 6 bases lay outside the gene matches. The CDR3 loop reads CASSQERTGGLTEAFF. The CDR3 nucleotides read TGCGCCAGCAGCCAAGAAAGAACAGGGGGCCTCACTGAAGCTTTCTTT.

The genes are TRBV12-3 or TRBV12-4 and TRBJ1-2, with a weak D call TRBD1 (5 bases). There are 12 residues in the CDR3. V shed 3 bases and J shed 7 bases, with 9 bases lying between them. CDR3 nucleotide sequence: TGTGCCAGCAGTTTGGGAGGGGTTGGCTACACCTTC. This sequence encodes CASSLGGVGYTF.

The chain couples TRBV19 to TRBJ2-1; TRBD2 matches at 7 bases. Germline V gives CDR1 LNHDA, CDR2 SQIVND (reference sequence). The CDR3 covers 14 residues. The ends lost 7 bases at V and 6 bases at J; junction bases unmatched: 9. The CDR3 coding sequence is TGTGCCAGTAACGGGGAGGGAATATTCAATGAGCAGTTCTTC. This gives the protein CASNGEGIFNEQFF.

This clone was recorded a few times. The chain combines TRBV6-6 with TRBJ2-7; 9 bases agree with TRBD1. Per the germline V gene, CDR1 is MNHNY and CDR2 is SVGAGI (reference sequence). J gave up 5 bases and V 10 bases, and 9 bases lay outside the gene matches. This CDR3 is 13 amino acids long. The CDR3 spells CATEGQGIDEQYF. In DNA, the CDR3 is TGTGCCACCGAGGGACAGGGTATTGACGAGCAGTACTTC.

This clone was found once. The V call is TRBV19, the J call TRBJ1-5; D unclear. The V end was cut by 2 bases, the J end by 3 bases, with 14 bases between. Germline V gene lookup returns CDR1 LNHDA and CDR2 SQIVND (reference sequence). This CDR3 has 16 amino acids. The CDR3 region has the DNA TGTGCCAGTAGTATACCCACGGCGGGCTACAATCAGCCCCAGCATTTT. It translates to CASSIPTAGYNQPQHF. The entire variable domain, with the rest obtained from reference TRBV19 and TRBJ1-5, is as follows: DGGITQSPKYLFRKEGQNVTLSCEQNLNHDAMYWYRQDPGQGLRLIYYSQIVNDFQKGDIAEGYSVSREKKESFPLTVTSAQKNPTAFYLCASSIPTAGYNQPQHFGDGTRLSIL.

CDR3 amino acids: CASSSFLGANVLTF. CDR3 sequence (DNA): TGTGCCAGCAGCTCTTTTTTGGGGGCCAACGTCCTGACTTTC. The chain employs TRBV3-1 (or the pseudogene TRBV3-2) and TRBJ2-6; D call uncertain. There are 14 residues in the CDR3. Trimming left V 5 bases short and J 4 bases short, with 9 bases between. Germline lookup yields CDR1 LGHDT and CDR2 YNNKEL (reference sequence).

V gene TRBV25-1 combines with J gene TRBJ2-5, with TRBD2 matching over 10 bases. Germline V gene sequence: CDR1 MGHDK, CDR2 SYGVNS. J lost 1 base, V lost 3 bases, and 2 bases had no gene match. The CDR3 contains 15 residues. In DNA form, the CDR3 reads TGTGCCAGCAGTGAGCTAGCGGGGGCCCAAGAGACCCAGTACTTC. Its protein product is CASSELAGAQETQYF.

The V and J genes are TRBV7-2 and TRBJ2-1; D might be TRBD2 (6 bases). V lost 4 bases, J lost 2 bases, and 12 bases lay in between. This CDR3 has 15 amino acids. The germline CDR1 and CDR2 sequences are SGHTA and FQGNSA. The CDR3 region is CASSSGTGTYNEQFF. CDR3 coding DNA: TGTGCCAGCAGCTCCGGGACTGGGACCTACAATGAGCAGTTCTTC.

This clone appeared once. The chain joins TRBV11-1 to TRBJ2-7; D possibly corresponds to TRBD2 (6 bases). This CDR3 region has 12 residues. Germline V gives CDR1 SGHAT, CDR2 FQDESV (reference sequence). V was pared by 5 bases and J by 4 bases, with 9 bases between. The CDR3 DNA sequence: TGTGCCAGCAGCCCGGGGAGGTACGAGCAGTACTTC. Translated: CASSPGRYEQYF.

V and J are TRBV5-1 and TRBJ2-7; tentatively, D is TRBD2 (6 bases). The CDR3 has 13 residues. Germline loops: CDR1 SGHRS, CDR2 YFSETQ. Between the trimmed V and J ends, which lost 3 bases and 6 bases, there was a span of 13 bases. The CDR3 nucleotides are TGCGCCAGCAGCTACACCTCCGGGGGCGAGCAGTACTTC. This gives the protein CASSYTSGGEQYF.

Here the CDR3 reads CASSRTGMNTEAFF. CDR3 sequence (DNA): TGTGCCAGCAGCCGGACAGGCATGAACACTGAAGCTTTCTTT. The chain joins TRBV11-3 to TRBJ1-1; 7 nucleotides line up with TRBD1. The germline V gene has CDR1 SGHNT and CDR2 YENEEA. Losses at the gene ends were 5 bases for V and 0 bases for J; bases not matched to a gene: 3. The CDR3 is 14 residues long.

The chain has TRBV6-2 or TRBV6-3 and TRBJ2-5; tentative D call: TRBD2 (6 bases). Germline V gene data show CDR1 as MNHEY and CDR2 as SVGEGT. The CDR3 runs to 14 residues. V was trimmed by 0 bases and J by 4 bases, leaving 9 bases between them. The CDR3 sequence is CASSYSGGRETQYF. For the CDR3, the DNA is TGTGCCAGCAGTTACTCGGGGGGTCGAGAGACCCAGTACTTC.

This clone was observed once. The rearrangement joins TRBV4-1 to TRBJ2-3, with 16 bases fitting TRBD2. V shed 4 bases, J shed 4 bases, and the junction held 5 bases outside the gene matches. This CDR3 has 17 amino acids. Germline V gene sequence: CDR1 MGHRA, CDR2 YSYEKL. CDR3 residues: CASSPTGTSGGADTQYF. In DNA, the CDR3 is TGCGCCAGCAGCCCAACCGGGACTAGCGGGGGGGCAGATACGCAGTATTTT.

The V and J genes are TRBV30 and TRBJ1-1; TRBD1 is a possible D gene (6 bases). Between the trimmed V and J ends, which lost 2 bases and 5 bases, there was a span of 15 bases. This CDR3 contains 14 residues. CDR1 is GTSNPN and CDR2 is SVGIG in the germline V gene (reference sequence). The CDR3 reads CAWSRRGGGTEAFF. The CDR3 DNA follows: TGTGCCTGGAGTCGTAGGGGGGGAGGAACTGAAGCTTTCTTT.